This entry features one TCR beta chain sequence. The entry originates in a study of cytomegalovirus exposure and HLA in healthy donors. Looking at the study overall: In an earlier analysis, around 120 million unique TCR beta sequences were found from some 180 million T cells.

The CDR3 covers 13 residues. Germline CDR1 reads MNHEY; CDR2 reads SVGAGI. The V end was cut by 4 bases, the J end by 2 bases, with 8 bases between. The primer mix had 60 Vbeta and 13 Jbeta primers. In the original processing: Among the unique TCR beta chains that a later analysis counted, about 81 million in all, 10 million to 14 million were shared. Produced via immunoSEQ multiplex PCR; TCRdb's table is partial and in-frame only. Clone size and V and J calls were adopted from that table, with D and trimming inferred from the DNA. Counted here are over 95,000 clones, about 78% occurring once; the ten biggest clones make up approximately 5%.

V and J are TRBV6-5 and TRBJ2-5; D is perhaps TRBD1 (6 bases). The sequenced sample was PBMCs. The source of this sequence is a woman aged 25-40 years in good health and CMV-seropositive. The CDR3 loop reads CASSWTEQETQYF. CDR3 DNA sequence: TGTGCCAGCAGTTGGACAGAACAAGAGACCCAGTACTTC.